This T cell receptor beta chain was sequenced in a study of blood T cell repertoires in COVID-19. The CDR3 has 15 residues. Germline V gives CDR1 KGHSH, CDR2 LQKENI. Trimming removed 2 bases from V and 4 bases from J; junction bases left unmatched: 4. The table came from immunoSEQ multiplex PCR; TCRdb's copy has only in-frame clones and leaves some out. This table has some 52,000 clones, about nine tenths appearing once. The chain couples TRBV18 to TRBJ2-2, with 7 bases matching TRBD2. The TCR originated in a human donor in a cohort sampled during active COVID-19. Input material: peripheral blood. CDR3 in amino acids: CASSPVTSSTGELFF. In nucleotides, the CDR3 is TGTGCCAGCTCACCAGTGACTAGCAGCACCGGGGAGCTGTTTTTT.